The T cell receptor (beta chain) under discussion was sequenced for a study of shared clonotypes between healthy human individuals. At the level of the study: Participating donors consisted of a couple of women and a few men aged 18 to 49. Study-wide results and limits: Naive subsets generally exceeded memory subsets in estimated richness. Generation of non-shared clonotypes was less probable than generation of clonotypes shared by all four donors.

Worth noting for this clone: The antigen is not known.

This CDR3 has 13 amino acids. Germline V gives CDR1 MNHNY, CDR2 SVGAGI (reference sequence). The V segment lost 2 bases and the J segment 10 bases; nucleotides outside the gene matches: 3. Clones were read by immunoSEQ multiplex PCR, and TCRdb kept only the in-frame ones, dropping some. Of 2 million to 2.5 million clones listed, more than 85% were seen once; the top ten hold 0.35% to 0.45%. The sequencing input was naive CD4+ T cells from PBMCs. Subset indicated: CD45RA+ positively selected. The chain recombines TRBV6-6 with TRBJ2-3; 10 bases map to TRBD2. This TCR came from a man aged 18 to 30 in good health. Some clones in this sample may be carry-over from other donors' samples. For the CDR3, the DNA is TGTGCCAGCAGTTACCCCGGACTAGCGGCGCAGTATTTT. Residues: CASSYPGLAAQYF.